This T cell receptor beta chain was documented in a study of cytomegalovirus exposure and HLA in healthy donors. Overall study findings and caveats: Rarity marked most TCR sequences, yet some public TCRs occurred in many donors. Most subjects' HLA-A and HLA-B alleles were reportedly predicted from TCR beta sequences. The availability of immune exposure information extended only to CMV serostatus.

Concerning this clone itself: As yet, its antigen is unknown.

J gave up 4 bases and V 1 base, and 2 bases lay outside the gene matches. Germline CDR1 is MGHDK and CDR2 is SYGVNS. CDR3 length: 14 residues. In the PCR, 60 Vbeta and 13 Jbeta primers were used. In the original workflow: Later analysis identified 80 million to 85 million unique TCR beta chains, some 10 million shared. Produced via immunoSEQ multiplex PCR; TCRdb's table is partial and in-frame only. The DNA gave D and trimming, while V, J and clone size come from that table. This table holds approximately 130,000 clones, almost 85% found once. The rearrangement uses TRBV25-1 and TRBJ1-1; 8 bases align to TRBD1. The receptor comes from a boy between 2 and 15 years old in good health and CMV-seronegative. Sequencing was performed on PBMCs. This CDR3 is CASSEWTGSTEAFF. DNA for the CDR3: TGTGCCAGCAGTGAATGGACAGGGAGCACTGAAGCTTTCTTT.